Presented here are 30 T cell receptor beta chains from one specimen sequenced in a study of beta chain features in type 1 diabetes. What was sequenced were expressed TCRB transcripts, since all of the isolated RNA had been reverse transcribed. TCRdb's copy holds only in-frame clones and misses some; the assay was immunoSEQ multiplex PCR. The sample lists roughly 330,000 clones, 9.5% to 12% seen once, with 0.015% in the top ten. Sequenced input: naive CD4+ T cells from blood. These receptors came from a woman aged 25 to 39 in good health.

This clone has more than one count but fewer than ten. This chain connects TRBV4-2 to TRBJ1-5; D perhaps matches TRBD1 (5 bases). The CDR3 runs to 14 residues. Germline V CDR1 and CDR2: LGHNA, YNFKEQ. V shed 0 bases and J shed 7 bases, with 10 bases lying between them. The CDR3 is CASSQETGVQPQHF. The CDR3, as DNA: TGTGCCAGCAGCCAAGAGACGGGGGTACAGCCCCAGCATTTT.

The chain combines TRBV2 with TRBJ2-1; TRBD2 is a possible D gene (6 bases). The V and J ends lost 6 bases and 1 base respectively, with 22 bases between them. Germline V gene lookup returns CDR1 SNHLY and CDR2 FYNNEI. The CDR3 length is 18 residues. The CDR3: CASSRDSPSGSSYNEQFF. CDR3 coding DNA: TGTGCCAGCAGCCGGGACTCCCCTTCAGGGAGTTCCTACAATGAGCAGTTCTTC.

The chain is built from TRBV28 and TRBJ1-2, with TRBD1 matching 7 bases. The J segment lost 4 bases and the V segment lost 4 bases, leaving 9 bases of the junction unmatched. CDR3 length: 15 residues. The germline CDR1 and CDR2 sequences are MDHEN and SYDVKM. The CDR3 spells CASSSFPGGPYGYTF. Written as DNA, the CDR3 is TGTGCCAGCAGTTCGTTTCCAGGGGGGCCCTATGGCTACACCTTC.

This clone was seen only a few times. V gene TRBV9 combines with J gene TRBJ2-5; 13 nucleotides agree with TRBD2. V was pared by 4 bases and J by 2 bases, with 5 bases of the junction left unmatched. Germline loops: CDR1 SGDLS, CDR2 YYNGEE. The CDR3 sequence is 16 residues long. Here the CDR3 DNA reads TGTGCCAGCAGCACCAGACTAGCGGGAGGACAAGAGACCCAGTACTTC. Protein product: CASSTRLAGGQETQYF.

This clone was detected only a few times. This chain joins TRBV30 and TRBJ2-5; 11 bases align to TRBD2. V shed 5 bases and J 5 bases; nucleotides not matched to a gene: 4. Germline V gene sequence: CDR1 GTSNPN, CDR2 SVGIG (reference sequence). The CDR3 totals 13 residues. CDR3 DNA sequence: TGTGCCTGGGTACTAGCGGGAGTTGAGACCCAGTACTTC. Its translation is CAWVLAGVETQYF. Complete variable domain (other parts from reference TRBV30 and TRBJ2-5): SQTIHQWPATLVQPVGSPLSLECTVEGTSNPNLYWYRQAAGRGLQLLFYSVGIGQISSEVPQNLSASRPQDRQFILSSKKLLLSDSGFYLCAWVLAGVETQYFGPGTRLLVL.

This chain joins TRBV28 and TRBJ2-7; 11 bases align to TRBD1. Germline V gene data show CDR1 as MDHEN and CDR2 as SYDVKM. The junction had 5 bases not matched to a gene; V was cut back by 8 bases and J by 5 bases. The CDR3 runs 13 residues. The CDR3 spells CASGQGAPDEQYF. CDR3 coding DNA: TGTGCCAGCGGACAGGGGGCTCCAGACGAGCAGTACTTC.

J is TRBJ1-2 and V is TRBV30; tentative D call: TRBD1 (6 bases). Germline values: CDR1 GTSNPN, CDR2 SVGIG (reference sequence). V lost 0 bases, J lost 5 bases, and 16 bases lay in between. This CDR3 has 15 amino acids. The CDR3 region has the DNA TGTGCCTGGAGTGTACCCCGACAGGCCAGATATGGCTACACCTTC. It translates to CAWSVPRQARYGYTF.

The gene calls are TRBV5-1 and TRBJ2-1, with D possibly matching TRBD2 (7 bases). The germline gives CDR1 SGHRS, CDR2 YFSETQ. CDR3 length: 15 amino acids. V was shortened by 6 bases and J by 7 bases, with 20 bases between the two germline ends. CDR3 amino acids: CASIPVGGGPNEQFF. For the CDR3, the DNA is TGCGCCAGCATCCCAGTTGGGGGGGGGCCAAATGAGCAGTTCTTC.

The chain links TRBV2 to TRBJ2-3; no reliable D call. Per the germline V gene, CDR1 is SNHLY and CDR2 is FYNNEI. V gave up 2 bases and J gave up 13 bases, with 13 bases separating them. This CDR3 has 12 amino acids. CDR3 bases: TGTGCCAGCAGTGAATTGGGCCCTTCCGAGTATTTT. Its protein is CASSELGPSEYF.

This clone was seen only a few times. The CDR3, as DNA: TGCGCCAGCAGACAACGGGACAGGGAGTTGGACGAGCAGTACTTC. Translating it yields CASRQRDRELDEQYF. The chain recombines TRBV5-1 with TRBJ2-7; 9 nucleotides match TRBD1. The CDR3 has 15 residues. The germline V gene has CDR1 SGHRS and CDR2 YFSETQ. Trimming cost V 5 bases and J 5 bases; bases outside gene matches: 11.

This rearrangement joins TRBV7-9 to TRBJ2-1, with TRBD2 identical over 10 bases. The CDR3 is made up of 16 amino acids. Germline V gene data show CDR1 as SEHNR and CDR2 as FQNEAQ (reference sequence). V shed 1 base and J 6 bases; nucleotides not matched to a gene: 6. This CDR3 reads CASSLEGLAVGNEQFF. DNA of the CDR3: TGTGCCAGCAGCTTAGAAGGACTAGCGGTAGGCAATGAGCAGTTCTTC. The whole variable domain, remainder taken from reference TRBV7-9 and TRBJ2-1, is DTGVSQNPRHKITKRGQNVTFRCDPISEHNRLYWYRQTLGQGPEFLTYFQNEAQLEKSRLLSDRFSAERPKGSFSTLEIQRTEQGDSAMYLCASSLEGLAVGNEQFFGPGTRLTVL.

V and J are TRBV30 and TRBJ1-5; 7 bases line up with TRBD1. CDR1 and CDR2 from the germline V gene are GTSNPN and SVGIG (reference sequence). The trim removed 0 bases at V and 4 bases at J, leaving 3 bases unmatched. The CDR3 has 14 amino acids. The CDR3 coding sequence is TGTGCCTGGAGTGTGCGGGACAGAAATCAGCCCCAGCATTTT. This translates into CAWSVRDRNQPQHF.

This clone occurred a few times. V and J are TRBV7-2 and TRBJ2-7; D is ambiguous. The ends were cut back, 5 bases at V and 3 bases at J, with 20 bases in the middle. CDR3 length: 16 residues. Germline V CDR1 and CDR2: SGHTA, FQGNSA. The CDR3: CASSAKTSLVDYEQYF. Written as DNA, the CDR3 is TGTGCCAGCAGCGCTAAGACAAGCCTTGTGGACTACGAGCAGTACTTC.

The genes are TRBV10-3 and TRBJ1-2; D is unclear. Trimming took 3 bases from V and 6 from J, leaving 11 bases between them. This CDR3 is 13 amino acids long. Germline V CDR1 and CDR2: ENHRY, SYGVKD. The CDR3 region has the DNA TGTGCCATCAGTGAAGGTCTGGCGGATGGCTACACCTTC. Protein: CAISEGLADGYTF.

In this sample, this clone turned up a few times. V gene TRBV28 combines with J gene TRBJ2-1; 10 bases are a match to TRBD1. The CDR3 spans 15 residues. V shed 2 bases and J 6 bases; nucleotides not matched to a gene: 4. Germline V CDR1 and CDR2: MDHEN, SYDVKM. This CDR3 is CASSLETGGLNEQFF. The CDR3, as DNA: TGTGCCAGCAGTTTAGAGACAGGGGGCCTCAATGAGCAGTTCTTC.

Worth noting for this clone: This sample includes further DNA sequences coding for the same CDR3. The rearrangement links TRBV2 to TRBJ2-1, with 7 bases lining up with TRBD2. Per germline, CDR1 SNHLY and CDR2 FYNNEI. V gave up 7 bases and J gave up 2 bases; unmatched junction bases: 2. The CDR3 is 13 amino acids. The CDR3: CASTGGPYNEQFF. CDR3 DNA: TGTGCCAGCACGGGAGGACCCTACAATGAGCAGTTCTTC.

The CDR3 reads CASSLLTGGYEQYF. In DNA form, the CDR3 reads TGTGCCAGCAGCTTACTGACAGGGGGCTACGAGCAGTACTTC. V and J are TRBV7-8 and TRBJ2-7; 9 bases line up with TRBD1. The length of the CDR3 is 14 residues. The ends lost 2 bases at V and 3 bases at J; junction bases unmatched: 2. Germline CDR1 is SGHVS and CDR2 is FQNEAQ. Together with reference TRBV7-8 and TRBJ2-7, the CDR3 gives the full variable domain: GAGVSQSPRYKVAKRGQDVALRCDPISGHVSLFWYQQALGQGPEFLTYFQNEAQLDKSGLPSDRFFAERPEGSVSTLKIQRTQQEDSAVYLCASSLLTGGYEQYFGPGTRLTVT.

This sequence joins TRBV10-3 and TRBJ2-3, with 13 bases matching TRBD2. The CDR3 is 16 amino acids. Germline CDR1 reads ENHRY; CDR2 reads SYGVKD. J gave up 2 bases and V 7 bases, and 6 bases lay outside the gene matches. The CDR3 region has the DNA TGTGCCATCACTCAAGGACTAGCGGGGGACACAGATACGCAGTATTTT. It codes for CAITQGLAGDTDTQYF.

The DNA for the CDR3 is TGTGCCAGCAGTTACCGTAGCGGGAGAACAAACAATGAGCAGTTCTTC. The encoded protein is CASSYRSGRTNNEQFF. The V and J genes are TRBV6-5 and TRBJ2-1, with 9 bases matching TRBD2. After removal of 2 bases from V and 5 bases from J, the junction contained 7 bases not matched to a gene. Germline CDR1 MNHEY, CDR2 SVGAGI. The CDR3 has 16 amino acids.

This clone was recorded at least ten times. The chain employs TRBV23-1 and TRBJ1-5, with TRBD1 identical over 9 bases. TRBV23-1 is noted as an ORF with a role that remains uncertain. This CDR3 comprises 19 residues. V lost 4 bases and J lost 6; bases outside the gene matches: 19. CDR3 residues: CASSPPGQGGPCNGQPQHF. The CDR3 DNA sequence: TGCGCCAGCAGTCCTCCGGGACAGGGAGGGCCCTGCAATGGTCAGCCCCAGCATTTT.

This sequence joins TRBV4-3 and TRBJ2-5; TRBD2 matches at 10 bases. After removal of 3 bases from V and 3 bases from J, the junction contained 7 bases not matched to a gene. The CDR3 runs 16 residues. Germline-derived CDR1 and CDR2 are LGHNA and YSLEER. The CDR3 spells CASSQGLASYKETQYF. The CDR3 nucleotides are TGCGCCAGCAGCCAGGGACTAGCGAGCTATAAAGAGACCCAGTACTTC.

V usage is TRBV6-1 and J usage is TRBJ2-1, with 11 bases aligning to TRBD2. The CDR3 spans 16 residues. Germline CDR1 and CDR2: MNHNS and SASEGT. V trimming: 3 bases; J trimming: 4 bases; junction bases outside the gene matches: 5. The CDR3, as DNA: TGTGCCAGCAGTGAGGCTAGCGGGAGGAGTTACAATGAGCAGTTCTTC. It is translated as CASSEASGRSYNEQFF.

The sample holds one count of this clone. The chain uses TRBV6-1 and TRBJ1-5; D remains unclear. Germline V gene data show CDR1 as MNHNS and CDR2 as SASEGT. CDR3 length: 14 amino acids. V was clipped by 5 bases and J by 0 bases, with 8 bases between them. CDR3 residues: CASSIEYSNQPQHF. The CDR3 DNA follows: TGTGCCAGCAGTATTGAGTATAGCAATCAGCCCCAGCATTTT.

Only a few counts were recorded for this clone. The chain combines TRBV4-3 with TRBJ2-5, with 7 positions matching TRBD2. CDR1 is LGHNA, CDR2 YSLEER, per germline. V gave up 0 bases and J gave up 5 bases; unmatched junction bases: 6. This CDR3 spans 15 amino acids. The DNA for the CDR3 is TGCGCCAGCAGCCAAGAAAGGACTAGATGGGAGACCCAGTACTTC. Residues: CASSQERTRWETQYF.

This chain uses TRBV7-9 with TRBJ2-7, with 9 nucleotides matching TRBD1. The CDR3 length is 14 residues. With 1 base clipped from V and 7 bases from J, the junction kept 5 bases outside the gene matches. Germline V CDR1 and CDR2: SEHNR, FQNEAQ (reference sequence). CDR3 amino acids: CASSLVRTGDEQYF. CDR3 in DNA: TGTGCCAGCAGCTTAGTCCGGACAGGGGATGAGCAGTACTTC.

This clone was counted only a few times. The V gene is TRBV4-1, the J gene TRBJ2-3; 9 nucleotides agree with TRBD2. The germline CDR1 and CDR2 sequences are MGHRA and YSYEKL. The V and J ends lost 3 bases and 3 bases, in that order; junction bases with no gene match: 7. This CDR3 has 16 amino acids. This CDR3 is CASSHPGSGSTDTQYF. Here the CDR3 DNA reads TGCGCCAGCAGCCATCCTGGTAGCGGGAGTACAGATACGCAGTATTTT.

This chain connects TRBV2 to TRBJ1-5, with 7 bases aligning to TRBD1. In germline, CDR1 is SNHLY, CDR2 FYNNEI. The CDR3 extends over 14 amino acids. The ends lost 7 bases at V and 0 bases at J; junction bases unmatched: 3. The DNA for the CDR3 is TGTGCCAGCACAGACAGGGATAGCAATCAGCCCCAGCATTTT. It is translated as CASTDRDSNQPQHF.

The sample holds a few counts of this clone. The rearrangement uses TRBV5-1 and TRBJ1-5; the D gene is possibly TRBD1 (5 bases). The germline CDR1 and CDR2 sequences are SGHRS and YFSETQ. This CDR3 region has 14 residues. The V gene lost 0 bases and the J gene lost 3 bases, with 7 bases spanning the gap. CDR3 loop: CASSLAGNNQPQHF. CDR3 bases: TGCGCCAGCAGCTTGGCAGGGAACAATCAGCCCCAGCATTTT.

This clone showed up just a few times. The chain joins TRBV30 to TRBJ2-2; D is unresolved. Trimming removed 2 bases at V and 1 base at J, with 5 bases between. The CDR3 has 13 amino acids. The germline CDR1 and CDR2 sequences are GTSNPN and SVGIG (reference sequence). The DNA for the CDR3 is TGTGCCTGGAGTTTTCAGAACACCGGGGAGCTGTTTTTT. This translates into CAWSFQNTGELFF.

This clone has only a few counts. The CDR3 sequence is CASSLPEGLTDEQYF. Here the CDR3 DNA reads TGTGCCAGCAGCCTCCCGGAGGGATTGACGGACGAGCAGTACTTC. V gene TRBV7-9 combines with J gene TRBJ2-7, with TRBD2 as a possible D gene (6 bases). Per germline, CDR1 SEHNR and CDR2 FQNEAQ (reference sequence). The CDR3 runs 15 residues. V was pared by 5 bases and J by 5 bases, with 19 bases between.